This T cell receptor beta chain was identified in a study of T cells in localized non-small cell lung cancer. A note on this clone: No antigen is known for it.

This CDR3 has 16 amino acids. Losses at the gene ends were 5 bases for V and 3 bases for J; bases not matched to a gene: 11. From germline, CDR1 is KGHSH and CDR2 LQKENI. Study-level points and caveats: Uninvolved adjacent lung had higher T cell clonality than tumor and all other tissues. The study detected a median roughly 57 of the top 100 tumor clones in adjacent lung.

The table came from immunoSEQ multiplex PCR; TCRdb's copy has only in-frame clones and leaves some out. The sample includes tens of thousands of clones, 75% to 85% of them seen just once. The TCR originated in a man aged 35 to 70 with stage II lung adenocarcinoma. The rearrangement links TRBV18 to TRBJ2-3, with TRBD1 matching 7 bases. This specimen was PBMCs, taken before any cancer treatment. The chain's CDR3 is CASSATTYRGTDTQYF. CDR3 coding DNA: TGTGCCAGCTCAGCCACCACCTACAGGGGAACAGATACGCAGTATTTT.